The sequence of this T cell receptor beta chain was determined in a study of OX40 agonist ivuxolimab in advanced cancers. Overall study: The treatment was a fully human IgG2 OX40 agonist, ivuxolimab. The study, taken as a whole, reports: Both blood CD4+ and CD8+ T cells showed clonal growth by week 6 at 0.1 to 3.0 mg/kg. Mean expanded clone counts were higher in CD8+ than CD4+ T cells.

As concerns this clone: The antigen remains unidentified.

Sequencing was performed with immunoSEQ multiplex PCR; in TCRdb, only in-frame clones are kept and a portion is missing. This sample carries 65,000 to 80,000 clones, 80% to 95% of them seen once, and the ten largest clones take 2% to 2.5%. The length of the CDR3 is 15 residues. The germline V gene encodes CDR1 SGHTA and CDR2 FQGNSA. Trimming removed 3 bases at V and 1 base at J, with 11 bases between. This TCR was sampled from an adult with an advanced solid tumor such as melanoma, head and neck, liver or kidney cancer. The source was CD4+ or CD8+ T cells sorted from blood, collected in a trial of the OX40 agonist ivuxolimab. The V call is TRBV7-2, the J call TRBJ2-3; D gene unclear. The CDR3 spells CASSFVSEGTDTQYF. DNA of the CDR3: TGTGCCAGCAGCTTTGTTTCAGAGGGCACAGATACGCAGTATTTT. Drawing the rest from reference TRBV7-2 and TRBJ2-3, the complete variable domain is GAGVSQSPSNKVTEKGKDVELRCDPISGHTALYWYRQSLGQGLEFLIYFQGNSAPDKSGLPSDRFSAERTGGSVSTLTIQRTQQEDSAVYLCASSFVSEGTDTQYFGPGTRLTVL.